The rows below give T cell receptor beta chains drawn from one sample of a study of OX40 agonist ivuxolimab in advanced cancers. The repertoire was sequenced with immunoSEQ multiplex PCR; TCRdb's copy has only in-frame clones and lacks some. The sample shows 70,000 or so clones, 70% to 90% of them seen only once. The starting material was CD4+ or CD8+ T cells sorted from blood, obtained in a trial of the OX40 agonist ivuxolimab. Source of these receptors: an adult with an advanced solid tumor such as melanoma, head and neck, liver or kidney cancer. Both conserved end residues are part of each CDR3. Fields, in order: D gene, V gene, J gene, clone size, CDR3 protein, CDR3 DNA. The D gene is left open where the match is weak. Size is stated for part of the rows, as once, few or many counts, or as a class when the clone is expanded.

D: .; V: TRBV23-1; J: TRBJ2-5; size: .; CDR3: CASTKQGEGQETQYF; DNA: TGCGCCAGCACAAAACAGGGGGAGGGCCAAGAGACCCAGTACTTC
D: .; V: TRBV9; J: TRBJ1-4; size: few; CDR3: CASSPEGNEKLFF; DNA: TGTGCCAGCAGCCCCGAGGGTAATGAAAAACTGTTTTTT
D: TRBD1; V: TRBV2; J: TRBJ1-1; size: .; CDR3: CASNRGFSNTEAFF; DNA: TGTGCCAGCAACAGGGGGTTTTCGAACACTGAAGCTTTCTTT
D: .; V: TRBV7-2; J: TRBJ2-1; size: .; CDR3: CASSLSPGYNEQFF; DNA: TGTGCCAGCAGCTTAAGTCCCGGGTACAATGAGCAGTTCTTC
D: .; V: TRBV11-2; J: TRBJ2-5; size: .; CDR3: CASSLQWGQEETQYF; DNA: TGTGCCAGCAGCCTCCAGTGGGGGCAAGAAGAGACCCAGTACTTC
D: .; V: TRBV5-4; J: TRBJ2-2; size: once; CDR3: CASSPGGGSPTGELFF; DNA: TGTGCCAGCAGCCCTGGGGGCGGGAGTCCCACCGGGGAGCTGTTTTTT
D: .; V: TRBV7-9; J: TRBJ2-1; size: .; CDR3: CASSLESGMNEQFF; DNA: TGTGCCAGCAGCTTAGAATCAGGGATGAATGAGCAGTTCTTC
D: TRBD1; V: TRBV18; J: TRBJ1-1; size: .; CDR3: CASSPGQVEAFF; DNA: TGTGCCAGCTCACCGGGACAGGTTGAAGCTTTCTTT
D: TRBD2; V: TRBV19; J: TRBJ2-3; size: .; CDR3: CASSPSTSGGPDTQYF; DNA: TGTGCCAGTAGTCCCTCGACTAGCGGGGGGCCAGATACGCAGTATTTT
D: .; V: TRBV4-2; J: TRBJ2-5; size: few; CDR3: CASSQGGQQETQYF; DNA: TGTGCCAGCAGCCAGGGGGGGCAGCAAGAGACCCAGTACTTC
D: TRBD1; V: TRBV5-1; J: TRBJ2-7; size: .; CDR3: CASSLAGGGQGYEQYF; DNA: TGCGCCAGCAGCTTGGCCGGTGGGGGACAGGGCTACGAGCAGTACTTC
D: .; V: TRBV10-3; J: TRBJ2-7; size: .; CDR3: CATSRRVNYEQYF; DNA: TGTGCCACCTCACGGAGAGTAAACTACGAGCAGTACTTC
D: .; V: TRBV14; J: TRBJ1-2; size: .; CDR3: CASSGRNYGYTF; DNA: TGTGCCAGCAGCGGCAGAAACTATGGCTACACCTTC
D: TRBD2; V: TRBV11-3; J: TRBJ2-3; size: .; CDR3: CASSLGLANVGDTQYF; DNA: TGTGCCAGCTCCCTGGGACTAGCGAACGTGGGGGATACGCAGTATTTT
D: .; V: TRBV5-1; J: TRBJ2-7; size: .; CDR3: CASSQDPTGSYEQYF; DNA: TGCGCCAGCAGCCAGGACCCCACCGGCTCCTACGAGCAGTACTTC
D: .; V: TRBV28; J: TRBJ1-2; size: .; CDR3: CASSTPAGTHYGYTF; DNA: TGTGCCAGCAGCACCCCGGCCGGGACACACTATGGCTACACCTTC
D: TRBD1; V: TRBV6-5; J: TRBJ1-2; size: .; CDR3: CASSYPLGQGGGYTF; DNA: TGTGCCAGCAGTTACCCCCTTGGACAGGGGGGTGGCTACACCTTC
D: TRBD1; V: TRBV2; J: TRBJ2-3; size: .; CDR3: CASSTTGGDTDTQYF; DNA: TGTGCCAGCAGCACCACAGGGGGCGACACAGATACGCAGTATTTT
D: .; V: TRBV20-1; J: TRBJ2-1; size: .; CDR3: CSASSYNEQFF; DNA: TGCAGTGCTAGTTCGTACAATGAGCAGTTCTTC
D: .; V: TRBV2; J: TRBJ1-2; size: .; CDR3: CASSELGLANYGYTF; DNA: TGTGCCAGCAGTGAATTGGGTCTAGCTAACTATGGCTACACCTTC
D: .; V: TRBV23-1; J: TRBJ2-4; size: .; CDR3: CASSHLVGQVKNIQYF; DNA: TGCGCCAGCAGTCATTTGGTAGGGCAGGTCAAAAACATTCAGTACTTC
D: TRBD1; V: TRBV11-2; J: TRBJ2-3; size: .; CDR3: CASSPQGARDTQYF; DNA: TGTGCCAGCAGCCCACAGGGGGCGCGGGATACGCAGTATTTT
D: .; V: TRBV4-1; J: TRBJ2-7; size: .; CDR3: CASSLGGGRTYEQYF; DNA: TGCGCCAGCAGCCTGGGGGGGGGCCGAACCTACGAGCAGTACTTC
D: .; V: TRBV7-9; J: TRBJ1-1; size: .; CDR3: CASSRRDIFRRTEAFF; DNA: TGTGCCAGCAGCCGCCGGGACATATTCCGACGAACTGAAGCTTTCTTT
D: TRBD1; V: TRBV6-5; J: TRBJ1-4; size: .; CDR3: CASSSGTDYNEKLFF; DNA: TGTGCCAGCAGTTCCGGGACAGACTACAATGAAAAACTGTTTTTT
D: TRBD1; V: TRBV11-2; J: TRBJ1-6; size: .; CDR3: CASSVQGDSPLHF; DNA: TGTGCCAGCAGCGTACAGGGGGATTCACCCCTCCACTTT
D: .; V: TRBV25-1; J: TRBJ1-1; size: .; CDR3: CASSDPRGGFTEAFF; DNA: TGTGCCAGCAGTGATCCTAGGGGGGGGTTCACTGAAGCTTTCTTT
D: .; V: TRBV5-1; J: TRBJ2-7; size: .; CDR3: CASSNMGEYEQYF; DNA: TGCGCCAGCAGCAACATGGGAGAGTACGAGCAGTACTTC
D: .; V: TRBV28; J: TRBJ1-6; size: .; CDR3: CASSTSSYNSPLHF; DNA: TGTGCCAGCAGTACTAGCTCCTATAATTCACCCCTCCACTTT
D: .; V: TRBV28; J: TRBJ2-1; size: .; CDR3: CASSLLGTPGGNEQFF; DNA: TGTGCCAGCAGTTTATTAGGGACACCAGGAGGCAATGAGCAGTTCTTC
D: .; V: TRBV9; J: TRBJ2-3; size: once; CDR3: CASSVLPTGTDTQYF; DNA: TGTGCCAGCAGCGTATTACCGACAGGCACAGATACGCAGTATTTT
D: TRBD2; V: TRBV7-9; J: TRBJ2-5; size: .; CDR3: CASSRSGSGETQYF; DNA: TGTGCCAGCAGCCGTAGCGGGAGCGGGGAGACCCAGTACTTC
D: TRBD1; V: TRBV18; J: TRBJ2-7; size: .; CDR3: CASSPRGTGGSYEQYF; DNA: TGTGCCAGCTCCCCAAGGGGAACAGGGGGCTCCTACGAGCAGTACTTC
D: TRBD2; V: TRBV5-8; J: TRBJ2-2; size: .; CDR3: CASSSFGGSGTTGELFF; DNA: TGTGCCAGCAGCTCCTTCGGGGGTAGCGGGACCACCGGGGAGCTGTTTTTT
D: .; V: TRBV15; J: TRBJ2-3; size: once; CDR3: CATSRAYDTDTQYF; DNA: TGTGCCACCAGCAGAGCCTATGACACAGATACGCAGTATTTT
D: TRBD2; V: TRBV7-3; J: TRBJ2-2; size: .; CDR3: CASSRTSDGELFF; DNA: TGTGCCAGCAGCCGGACTAGCGACGGGGAGCTGTTTTTT
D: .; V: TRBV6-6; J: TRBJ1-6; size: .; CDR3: CASTRDTNSPLHF; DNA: TGTGCCAGCACCCGGGACACCAATTCACCCCTCCACTTT
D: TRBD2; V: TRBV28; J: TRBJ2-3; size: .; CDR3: CATGGAGSVTDTQYF; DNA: TGTGCCACAGGAGGAGCGGGATCTGTCACAGATACGCAGTATTTT
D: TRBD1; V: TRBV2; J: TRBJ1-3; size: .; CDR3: CASDRGSGNTIYF; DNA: TGTGCCAGCGACAGGGGTTCTGGAAACACCATATATTTT
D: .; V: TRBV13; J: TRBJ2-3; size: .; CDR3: CASSFSTDTQYF; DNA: TGTGCCAGCAGCTTTAGCACAGATACGCAGTATTTT
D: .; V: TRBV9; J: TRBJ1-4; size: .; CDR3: CASSPRGSGANEKLFF; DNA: TGTGCCAGCAGCCCTAGAGGCTCAGGGGCTAACGAAAAACTGTTTTTT